The 21 T cell receptor beta chains listed next were all sequenced from one sample in a study of shared clonotypes between healthy human individuals. This table comes from immunoSEQ multiplex PCR, and its TCRdb copy is limited to in-frame clones, with some not included. This table holds under 750,000 clones, 55% to 80% found once. Sequenced sample: memory CD4+ T cells sorted from blood. The sample's subset: CD45RA-negative fraction. Every receptor here comes from a woman between 25 and 40 years old in good health.

The rearrangement joins TRBV4-1 to TRBJ1-1, with D possibly matching TRBD1 (5 bases). The CDR3 spans 15 residues. V gave up 2 bases and J gave up 1 base, with 11 bases separating them. Germline V gives CDR1 MGHRA, CDR2 YSYEKL. The CDR3 reads CASSQTGTENTEAFF. Written as DNA, the CDR3 is TGCGCCAGCAGCCAAACCGGGACGGAGAACACTGAAGCTTTCTTT.

The sample holds many counts of this clone. This chain joins TRBV6-6 and TRBJ1-2, with D unresolved. This CDR3 is 15 amino acids long. CDR1 and CDR2 (germline): MNHNY, SVGAGI (reference sequence). Trimming left V 5 bases short and J 4 bases short, with 17 bases between. The CDR3 spells CASSPGFGWVYGYTF. CDR3 nucleotides: TGTGCCAGCAGTCCGGGGTTCGGGTGGGTCTATGGCTACACCTTC.

The chain employs TRBV7-3 and TRBJ2-3; 8 positions agree with TRBD1. The V and J ends lost 5 bases and 5 bases, in that order; junction bases with no gene match: 6. There are 14 residues in the CDR3. Germline V gives CDR1 SGHTA, CDR2 FQGTGA. CDR3 in DNA: TGTGCCAGCAGCCCAGGACAGGGTAGAGATACGCAGTATTTT. The encoded protein is CASSPGQGRDTQYF.

In nucleotides, the CDR3 is TGTGCCACCAGCAGAGTGAGGGGCTCCTACAATGAGCAGTTCTTC. This encodes CATSRVRGSYNEQFF. The chain recombines TRBV15 with TRBJ2-1; D may correspond to TRBD1 or TRBD2 (5 bases each). Trimming shortened V by 1 base and J by 0 bases, and 7 bases separated the two germline ends. The CDR3 is 15 residues long. Germline V gene sequence: CDR1 LNHNV, CDR2 YYDKDF (reference sequence).

V and J are TRBV7-9 and TRBJ2-1; D not resolved. Germline V CDR1 and CDR2: SEHNR, FQNEAQ (reference sequence). The CDR3 spans 13 residues. The V gene lost 7 bases and the J gene lost 0 bases, with 7 bases spanning the gap. CDR3 nucleotides: TGTGCCAGCACGTTTAGCTCCTACAATGAGCAGTTCTTC. It codes for CASTFSSYNEQFF.

Here the CDR3 DNA reads TGTGCCAGCCGTCAGGGGGTAGGGACTTATAGCAATCAGCCCCAGCATTTT. Protein product: CASRQGVGTYSNQPQHF. This chain links TRBV18 with TRBJ1-5; 7 bases fit TRBD1. This CDR3 contains 17 residues. Germline loops: CDR1 KGHSH, CDR2 LQKENI. V shed 8 bases, J shed 0 bases, and the junction held 13 bases outside the gene matches.

V usage is TRBV2 and J usage is TRBJ2-6, with TRBD1 identical over 10 bases. V dropped 6 bases and J dropped 0; count of bases not matched to a gene: 8. Germline CDR1 reads SNHLY; CDR2 reads FYNNEI. This CDR3 spans 18 amino acids. This CDR3 is CASRLRDRGISGANVLTF. The CDR3, as DNA: TGTGCCAGCAGGCTGCGGGACAGGGGAATCTCTGGGGCCAACGTCCTGACTTTC.

A word on this clone: This may be a read error: a much more frequent sequence differs by one nucleotide. The sample carries other DNA sequences with the same CDR3. The V and J genes are TRBV2 and TRBJ2-1, with 11 bases lining up with TRBD2. Trimming took 6 bases from V and 7 from J; bases not matched to a gene: 5. Germline assignment: CDR1 SNHLY and CDR2 FYNNEI. CDR3 length: 14 residues. The CDR3 reads CASSQLAGVNEQFF. Here the CDR3 DNA reads TGTGCCAGCAGCCAACTAGCGGGAGTTAATGAGCAGTTCTTC.

The V gene is TRBV2, the J gene TRBJ1-2; D gene ambiguous. V shed 2 bases and J shed 4 bases, with 11 bases lying between them. The germline CDR1 and CDR2 sequences are SNHLY and FYNNEI. The CDR3 is made up of 14 amino acids. CDR3 coding DNA: TGTGCCAGCAGTGAAAGTAGTGCCTTCTATGGCTACACCTTC. Translated, it gives CASSESSAFYGYTF.

V is TRBV18 and J is TRBJ2-7, with D unclear. The germline V and J ends were trimmed by 2 bases and 4 bases, with 12 bases remaining between them. The CDR3 covers 14 residues. Germline V lookup: CDR1 KGHSH, CDR2 LQKENI. The CDR3 region has the DNA TGTGCCAGCTCACCAGGTCAGAGGTTATACGAGCAGTACTTC. It encodes CASSPGQRLYEQYF.

This clone was recorded once. The chain is built from TRBV7-9 and TRBJ2-3; no clear D gene. The V gene lost 4 bases and the J gene lost 0 bases, with 11 bases spanning the gap. This CDR3 has 15 residues. Germline loops: CDR1 SEHNR, CDR2 FQNEAQ (reference sequence). The CDR3 spells CASSYGRSSTDTQYF. The CDR3 region has the DNA TGTGCCAGCAGCTACGGCCGCTCTAGCACAGATACGCAGTATTTT.

This clone was picked up one time. The rearrangement uses TRBV29-1 and TRBJ2-5; 13 nucleotides align to TRBD2. The CDR3 totals 15 residues. Losses at the gene ends were 4 bases for V and 5 bases for J; bases not matched to a gene: 7. Looked up from germline, CDR1 is SQVTM and CDR2 is ANQGSEA. CDR3 in DNA: TGCAGCGTTGGAGGGACTAGCGGGAATAGGGAGACCCAGTACTTC. It specifies CSVGGTSGNRETQYF.

This chain links TRBV28 with TRBJ2-2, with TRBD2 matching over 8 bases. Germline CDR1 and CDR2: MDHEN and SYDVKM. V dropped 4 bases and J dropped 6; count of bases not matched to a gene: 13. There are 17 residues in the CDR3. CDR3 sequence: CASSSSILPRGAGELFF. The CDR3 nucleotides read TGTGCCAGCAGTTCATCCATTCTACCGCGGGGGGCCGGGGAGCTGTTTTTT.

V and J are TRBV11-2 and TRBJ2-2; 9 bases map to TRBD2. Germline V gene data show CDR1 as SGHAT and CDR2 as FQNNGV. The CDR3 sequence is 16 residues long. Trimming removed 1 base from V and 5 bases from J; junction bases left unmatched: 5. CDR3 nucleotide sequence: TGTGCCAGCAGCTTAGGCGCTAGCGGGGTAACCGGGGAGCTGTTTTTT. Its translation is CASSLGASGVTGELFF. Variable domain in full (rest from reference TRBV11-2 and TRBJ2-2): EAGVAQSPRYKIIEKRQSVAFWCNPISGHATLYWYQQILGQGPKLLIQFQNNGVVDDSQLPKDRFSAERLKGVDSTLKIQPAKLEDSAVYLCASSLGASGVTGELFFGEGSRLTVL.

This clone occurred a few times. This sequence joins TRBV5-4 and TRBJ2-1; 14 bases map to TRBD2. The V and J ends lost 4 bases and 8 bases, in that order; junction bases with no gene match: 11. The CDR3 runs to 17 residues. Germline lookup yields CDR1 SGHNT and CDR2 YYREEE (reference sequence). The CDR3 protein is CASSRGTSGRVGDEQFF. In DNA, the CDR3 is TGTGCCAGCAGCCGCGGGACTAGCGGGAGAGTTGGGGATGAGCAGTTCTTC. Variable domain in full (rest from reference TRBV5-4 and TRBJ2-1): ETGVTQSPTHLIKTRGQQVTLRCSSQSGHNTVSWYQQALGQGPQFIFQYYREEENGRGNFPPRFSGLQFPNYSSELNVNALELDDSALYLCASSRGTSGRVGDEQFFGPGTRLTVL.

The chain uses TRBV18 and TRBJ2-3; D assignment may be TRBD1 or TRBD2 (5 bases each). Between the trimmed V and J ends, which lost 5 bases and 2 bases, there was a span of 8 bases. CDR3 length equals 13 residues. Germline CDR1 KGHSH, CDR2 LQKENI. The CDR3 protein is CASSEGSTDTQYF. The CDR3 DNA sequence: TGTGCCAGCTCAGAGGGGTCCACAGATACGCAGTATTTT.

This CDR3 is CASSPPSSGSEQYF. CDR3 nucleotide sequence: TGTGCCAGCTCACCACCGTCCAGCGGGAGTGAGCAGTACTTC. The chain joins TRBV18 to TRBJ2-7; 8 bases line up with TRBD2. CDR3 length: 14 amino acids. The ends lost 0 bases at V and 7 bases at J; junction bases unmatched: 5. CDR1 and CDR2 from the germline V gene are KGHSH and LQKENI.

This clone appeared a single time. This sequence joins TRBV19 and TRBJ1-2; D perhaps matches TRBD1 (6 bases). V was clipped by 5 bases and J by 5 bases, with 15 bases between them. CDR1 LNHDA and CDR2 SQIVND come from the germline V gene (reference sequence). The CDR3 contains 14 residues. The CDR3 region has the DNA TGTGCCAGTAGTGACTTCGGGACACCTTATGGCTACACCTTC. Amino acid sequence: CASSDFGTPYGYTF.

About this clone: Being one base from a much bigger clone, this may be a read error. Other DNA sequences in this specimen translate into the identical CDR3. The V call is TRBV7-9, the J call TRBJ2-7; 7 nucleotides agree with TRBD2. The junction had 5 bases not matched to a gene; V was cut back by 5 bases and J by 1 base. This CDR3 spans 14 amino acids. Germline CDR1 reads SEHNR; CDR2 reads FQNEAQ (reference sequence). The CDR3 spells CASSLQRDSYEQYF. The CDR3 DNA is TGTGCCAGCAGCCTCCAGCGGGATTCCTACGAGCAGTACTTC.

The gene calls are TRBV27 and TRBJ2-7; D not resolved. Trimming removed 4 bases at V and 1 base at J, with 11 bases between. CDR3 size: 14 residues. Per the germline V gene, CDR1 is MNHEY and CDR2 is SMNVEV (reference sequence). This CDR3 is CASSSPGLSYEQYF. For the CDR3, the DNA is TGTGCCAGCAGTTCGCCCGGTTTGTCCTACGAGCAGTACTTC.

CDR3 nucleotides: TGTGCCTGGCTCAGACTAGCGGGAGGGGATGAGCAGTTCTTC. Protein: CAWLRLAGGDEQFF. The V gene is TRBV30, the J gene TRBJ2-1, with 14 bases matching TRBD2. From germline, CDR1 is GTSNPN and CDR2 SVGIG (reference sequence). V was clipped by 5 bases and J by 8 bases; unmatched bases: 5. CDR3 size: 14 residues.